This T cell receptor beta chain was found in a study of cytomegalovirus exposure and HLA in healthy donors. Germline lookup yields CDR1 MNHNS and CDR2 SASEGT. CDR3 length: 14 amino acids. V dropped 8 bases and J dropped 1; count of bases not matched to a gene: 7. In the PCR, 60 Vbeta and 13 Jbeta primers were used. Measured with immunoSEQ multiplex PCR; TCRdb has only the in-frame clones, and not every one. The sample records more than 95,000 clones, under 85% being singletons. The specimen sequenced was PBMCs. The sequence was obtained from a middle-aged woman in good health and CMV-seropositive. This chain uses TRBV6-1 with TRBJ1-1, with TRBD1 matching 7 bases. This CDR3 reads CASVLSGGNTEAFF. The CDR3 nucleotides are TGTGCCAGCGTTCTATCAGGGGGGAACACTGAAGCTTTCTTT.